This TCR beta chain came from a study of T-cell memory formation after mild COVID-19 listed by TCRdb under 2021. Background on the whole study: Most TCR sequence clusters were specific to one of the two donors. The cohort comprised two young, previously healthy adult volunteers, one female and one male. Longitudinal TCRalpha and TCRbeta repertoire sequencing tracked T-cell clones expanding and contracting after mild COVID-19 in a couple of donors.

The sequencer listed for this sample is Illumina NovaSeq 6000. TCRalpha and TCRbeta cDNA libraries were constructed by 5'RACE with constant-segment primers, with sample barcodes and unique molecular identifiers being introduced. Trizol reagent was used to extract RNA from every sample. Libraries were amplified in two PCR steps, with a second sample barcode and Illumina TruSeq adapters added in the second step. Libraries were sequenced on an Illumina NovaSeq with 2 x 150 bp paired-end reads. As for the original processing: Reads were demultiplexed and collapsed into UMI-guided consensus sequences with migec v1.2.7. Using mixcr v2.1.11, UMI consensuses were aligned to TRA and TRB V and J templates and then assembled into clonotypes. A clonotype was counted as expanded or contracted only if both edgeR and NoisET called the change significant, with noise models trained on biological replicates. For edgeR calls, a false discovery rate-adjusted p below 0.01 and a log2 fold-change threshold of 1 were applied. As an exploratory analysis of dynamics, max-normalized trajectories of the 1000 most abundant clonotypes were examined with PCA combined with hierarchical clustering. Separately sequenced CD4+ and CD8+ repertoires were used to assign the CD4 or CD8 phenotype of responding clones. TCRdb trimmed public reads at Q25 via fastp, called clones via MiXCR and kept in-frame beta chains. Every entry covers one CDR3 protein and lists the most common genes and DNA from its rows. Clone size and V and J calls follow TCRdb, not the original study. Here the sample has around 370,000 distinct CDR3 sequences; around 21% occur a single time. Together, the top ten hold roughly an eighth of the sample.

Ficoll-Paque density gradient centrifugation was used to isolate PBMCs. The CDR3 goes from the cysteine to the phenylalanine over 14 residues. The kept DNA is CDR3 alone, 42 bases in frame from the first base. V was cut back by 5 bases and J by 2 bases, leaving a gap of 10 bases between them. CDR1 and CDR2 are drawn from the germline V gene: MNHEY, SVGEGT. Worth noting for this clonotype: The antigen it recognizes is unknown. There are no base qualities to consult, and no much larger clone falls within one base.

Paper-wide results and their limitations: SARS-CoV-2 specificity was not confirmed for the second-wave clones peaking on day 37. Clones that contracted from day 15 to 85 showed balanced CD4/CD8 phenotypes, whereas a second wave of clones that expanded from day 15 to 37 leaned towards CD4+. The detection of some responding clones in pre-infection memory suggests that pre-existing cross-reactive memory T cells joined the SARS-CoV-2 response. The study included only a couple of mild cases, and larger cohorts that include severe cases with pre-infection samples were judged to be necessary. Contracting CD4+ clones were located mainly in the CM and EM memory subsets, whereas CD8+ clones were found to be enriched in EMRA.

This receptor was obtained from an adult woman who had mild COVID-19 (a few samples of this study predate the infection). The sample titles of this study are shuffled in the database, so cell type and time point are left out; the donor was told from shared clones. The receptor chain draws on TRBV6-2 or TRBV6-3 and TRBJ2-1; no D segment can be confidently identified. The sequencing input was PBMCs or a T cell subset sorted from them (not recorded which). The nucleotide sequence is given as TGTGCCAGCAGTCAGGACGCAACCTACAATGAGCAGTTCTTC. Its protein reads: CASSQDATYNEQFF.